Listed below are T cell receptor beta chains from one sample, sequenced in a study of cytomegalovirus exposure and HLA in healthy donors. Using immunoSEQ multiplex PCR, the repertoire was profiled, and TCRdb retains in-frame clones only, with some absent. The sample shows roughly 110,000 clones, under 85% of them seen only once. Sequencing was performed on PBMCs. The receptor source for this set is a man aged 40-49 years in good health and CMV-seropositive. The CDR3 runs from the conserved cysteine through the conserved F or W.

J gene | V gene | CDR3 protein
TRBJ1-6 | TRBV5-6 | CASSTGTAAYNSPLHF
TRBJ1-1 | TRBV7-2 | CASSLFNGREAEAFF
TRBJ2-7 | TRBV4-2 | CASSQDWGTASYEQYF
TRBJ1-2 | TRBV6-1 | CASNRQVGYGYTF
. | TRBV6-5 | CASRPTGVLPYEQYF
TRBJ2-7 | TRBV11-3 | CASSLGGTGGNEQYF
TRBJ1-2 | TRBV7-2 | CASSDVRTGRYGYTF
TRBJ2-6 | TRBV2 | CASKFRKEGDAGANVLTF
TRBJ2-3 | TRBV25-1 | CASSDSLDREGSTDTQYF
TRBJ2-7 | TRBV6-5 | CASSPGQPEQYF
TRBJ1-1 | TRBV7-6 | CASSFIRGNTEAFF
TRBJ2-7 | TRBV7-2 | CASSRMTGPYEQYF
TRBJ1-6 | TRBV7-8 | CASSSAFRDRDNSPLHF
TRBJ2-7 | TRBV2 | CASRKLAGTYEQYF
TRBJ2-3 | TRBV4-3 | CASSQPPVQGPTDTQYF
TRBJ2-7 | TRBV5-1 | CASSLGQGAITYEQYF
TRBJ1-2 | TRBV13 | CASTPGSYGYTF
. | TRBV27 | CASRGQESYEQYF
TRBJ2-5 | TRBV4-3 | CASSQADSQGETQYF
TRBJ2-1 | TRBV10-3 | CAISNSGRYNEQFF
TRBJ1-5 | TRBV16 | CASSPGQGRQPQHF
TRBJ1-1 | TRBV11-3 | CASSSGGGNTEAFF
TRBJ2-1 | TRBV4-3 | CASSQGVGGTGGLNEQFF
TRBJ2-7 | TRBV7-2 | CASSLGRTVLEYEQYF
TRBJ2-5 | TRBV7-2 | CASSPTWETQYF
. | TRBV11-2 | CASSPPSYEQYF
TRBJ1-4 | TRBV6-1 | CASSEDPGINEKLFF
TRBJ2-7 | TRBV5-1 | CASSYTEWDEQYF
TRBJ1-1 | TRBV5-1 | CASSFGTGGGQGNVAFF
TRBJ2-5 | TRBV7-2 | CASSLMGGEETQYF
TRBJ1-1 | TRBV9 | CASSAREAFTEAFF
TRBJ1-6 | TRBV5-6 | CASSLSDSPLHF
TRBJ1-2 | TRBV4-3 | CASSLTGTAYGYTF
TRBJ2-5 | TRBV12-5 | CASGRDRVETQYF
TRBJ1-6 | TRBV7-2 | CASSLTQGTRFPLHF
TRBJ2-3 | TRBV7-3 | CASSLSAERRQGADTQYF
TRBJ2-3 | TRBV9 | CASSRGGADTQYF
TRBJ2-1 | TRBV19 | CASAPGTRLDEQFF
TRBJ2-1 | TRBV2 | CASSAGQSDEQFF
TRBJ2-5 | TRBV7-6 | CASGKRVSTAQYF
TRBJ2-7 | TRBV7-9 | CSSSLRDSYEQYF
TRBJ2-7 | TRBV2 | CASRTGQGMYEQYF
TRBJ2-5 | TRBV5-4 | CASSLPKKTQYF
TRBJ1-1 | TRBV28 | CASSPVSSQVNTEAFF
TRBJ2-3 | TRBV19 | CASNPLPTTGSYTQYF
TRBJ2-5 | TRBV2 | CASRATGVETQYF
TRBJ1-3 | TRBV7-2 | CASSLGGQGARGNTIYF
TRBJ1-1 | TRBV7-9 | CASSFPGGTEAFF
TRBJ2-2 | TRBV6-4 | CASSLRPTAGELFF
TRBJ2-7 | TRBV4-3 | CASSQVGTGPYEQYF
TRBJ1-1 | TRBV4-1 | CASSQRTGGTEAFF